This T cell receptor beta chain was sequenced in a study of glioma-infiltrating T cells. Comment on this clonotype: A read error may produce the germline difference seen at one junction end.

Using RNA template, CDR3s of TCR alpha and beta were amplified with iRepertoire arm-PCR. Input was roughly 85-400 ng of tissue mRNA or PBMC total RNA. TCRdb ran MiXCR on the multiplex PCR reads and lists one entry per CDR3 protein. The data hold fewer than 11,000 distinct CDR3 sequences, with under 60% observed a single time. CDR3 size: 17 residues. The V gene's germline CDR1 is MGHRA and CDR2 YSYEKL. This receptor was taken from a human donor with low-grade glioma or glioblastoma, undergoing nonglioma brain surgery, or in good health (not recorded which). Sequenced material: glioma tissue, nonneoplastic brain tissue, or PBMCs (not recorded which). V is TRBV4-1 and J is TRBJ2-7; 7 bases are shared with TRBD1. CDR3 sequence: CASSQGTSRTGSFEQYF. CDR3 nucleotides: TGCGCCAGCAGCCAAGGAACAAGCAGGACAGGCTCCTTCGAGCAGTACTTC.